This section outlines one T cell receptor beta chain sequence together with its context. The V end lost 0 bases, the J end lost 8 bases, and 14 bases lay between the germline ends. CDR1 and CDR2 from the germline V gene are SGDLS and YYNGEE. This CDR3 comprises 15 residues. The data originate from a study of T cell changes during pregnancy in multiple sclerosis. TCRdb's table, derived via immunoSEQ multiplex PCR, lists solely in-frame clones and lacks some. This table holds tens of thousands of clones, more than 75% found once. The TCR originated in a female donor with multiple sclerosis, enrolled in a pregnancy study. Sequenced here: CD8+ T cells from peripheral blood mononuclear cells, sampled after pregnancy. J is TRBJ1-4 and V is TRBV9, with D perhaps TRBD1 (6 bases). The CDR3, as DNA: TGTGCCAGCAGCGTAGCTTATGGGGGCGTCGAAAAACTGTTTTTT. Translated, it gives CASSVAYGGVEKLFF.